This T cell receptor (beta chain) was sequenced in a study of shared clonotypes between healthy human individuals. Germline CDR1 is SGHDN and CDR2 is FVKESK. There are 13 residues in the CDR3. With 0 bases removed from V and 4 bases from J, the gap between germline ends came to 6 bases. General study points: Clonotype sharing among donors, it was expected, would be affected by sequencing depth.

Concerning this clone itself: Its antigen is as yet unknown. This sample includes further DNA sequences coding for the same CDR3.

In the study's own analysis: Owing to the provision of junction-only sequences devoid of quality scores by immunoSEQ, filtering differed. The data were produced by immunoSEQ multiplex PCR, yet TCRdb's version contains in-frame clones alone and is incomplete. Clonal size and the V and J genes are those of that table, whereas D and trimming came from the DNA. The table records about 2.3 million clones, under 95% of them present only once. The chain joins TRBV14 to TRBJ2-5; possibly TRBD1 for D (6 bases). The clonotype was recovered from a man aged 18 to 29 in good health. Some clones in this sample may be carry-over from other donors' samples. The sample taken for sequencing was naive CD4+ T cells from PBMCs. Subset of the sample: CD45RA+ positively selected. This CDR3 reads CASSQDRGETQYF. The CDR3 coding sequence is TGTGCCAGCAGCCAAGACAGGGGAGAGACCCAGTACTTC.